Below are 27 T cell receptor beta chains sequenced from a single sample in a study of T cell responses to AZD1222 COVID-19 vaccine. Sequenced by immunoSEQ multiplex PCR; TCRdb stores in-frame clones only, minus some. The table shows approximately 100,000 clones, with about nine tenths occurring only once. The starting material was peripheral blood, obtained on day 0 of AZD1222 vaccination. The receptors derive from an adult in good health.

V usage is TRBV9 and J usage is TRBJ1-3, with 8 bases identical to TRBD1. Trimming removed 1 base from V and 2 bases from J; junction bases left unmatched: 2. Germline lookup yields CDR1 SGDLS and CDR2 YYNGEE. This CDR3 spans 15 amino acids. The CDR3 DNA sequence: TGTGCCAGCAGCGTACTGACAGGGGCTGGAAACACCATATATTTT. The encoded protein is CASSVLTGAGNTIYF.

This chain uses TRBV18 with TRBJ2-6; TRBD1 matches 8 bases. V dropped 8 bases and J dropped 6; count of bases not matched to a gene: 6. Looked up from germline, CDR1 is KGHSH and CDR2 is LQKENI. The CDR3 sequence is 14 residues long. The CDR3: CASKDRVEANVLTF. DNA for the CDR3: TGTGCCAGCAAGGACAGGGTTGAGGCCAACGTCCTGACTTTC.

The V gene is TRBV7-9, the J gene TRBJ1-4; no clear D gene. The CDR3 extends over 14 amino acids. The germline gives CDR1 SEHNR, CDR2 FQNEAQ (reference sequence). V was clipped by 1 base and J by 5 bases, with 8 bases between them. The DNA for the CDR3 is TGTGCCAGCAGCTTAGACAGACTCAATGAAAAACTGTTTTTT. It translates to CASSLDRLNEKLFF.

CDR3 loop: CASSELWTGRTGELFF. DNA of the CDR3: TGTGCCAGCAGTGAATTGTGGACAGGGCGAACCGGGGAGCTGTTTTTT. The V and J genes are TRBV6-1 and TRBJ2-2; 8 nucleotides agree with TRBD1. The V gene's germline CDR1 is MNHNS and CDR2 SASEGT. This CDR3 region has 16 residues. J lost 5 bases, V lost 2 bases, and 7 bases had no gene match.

The V and J genes are TRBV7-3 and TRBJ2-7, with D hard to call. The CDR3 sequence is 14 residues long. Per germline, CDR1 SGHTA and CDR2 FQGTGA. V lost 0 bases and J lost 0, with 6 bases in between. CDR3 protein: CASSLTESSYEQYF. The CDR3 DNA follows: TGTGCCAGCAGCTTAACCGAGAGCTCCTACGAGCAGTACTTC. Filled out from reference TRBV7-3 and TRBJ2-7, the complete variable domain reads GAGVSQTPSNKVTEKGKYVELRCDPISGHTALYWYRQSLGQGPEFLIYFQGTGAADDSGLPNDRFFAVRPEGSVSTLKIQRTERGDSAVYLCASSLTESSYEQYFGPGTRLTVT.

This chain joins TRBV5-1 and TRBJ2-2; a weak D match, TRBD2 (6 bases). The CDR3 has 15 residues. Germline values: CDR1 SGHRS, CDR2 YFSETQ. The V gene lost 2 bases and the J gene lost 6 bases, with 14 bases spanning the gap. The CDR3 DNA sequence: TGCGCCAGCAGCTTCCAGGGAGGAGACCCCGGGGAGCTGTTTTTT. Encoded protein: CASSFQGGDPGELFF.

The rearrangement links TRBV10-1 to TRBJ1-5; a weak D match, TRBD1 (5 bases). The CDR3 runs 16 residues. Deletions cut 6 bases from V and 3 bases from J, with 18 bases between. CDR1 is WNHNN, CDR2 SYGVQD, per germline (reference sequence). This chain's CDR3 is CASRNLRDRPNQPQHF. Written as DNA, the CDR3 is TGCGCCAGCAGAAACCTCCGGGACCGACCCAATCAGCCCCAGCATTTT.

The rearrangement uses TRBV9 and TRBJ2-7; 10 nucleotides align to TRBD2. V was clipped by 0 bases and J by 1 base; unmatched bases: 10. Germline V CDR1 and CDR2: SGDLS, YYNGEE. The length of the CDR3 is 18 residues. The CDR3 reads CASSVDGAGGLRSYEQYF. The CDR3 bases are TGTGCCAGCAGCGTAGACGGAGCGGGGGGGCTTAGATCCTACGAGCAGTACTTC.

The chain recombines TRBV28 with TRBJ1-5; D remains ambiguous. Looked up from germline, CDR1 is MDHEN and CDR2 is SYDVKM. Trimming pared 5 bases from V and 0 bases from J, leaving 11 bases between. The CDR3 has 15 residues. CDR3 in amino acids: CASSPPGSSNQPQHF. The CDR3 DNA sequence: TGTGCCAGCAGTCCCCCGGGGAGTAGCAATCAGCCCCAGCATTTT.

This clone was picked up a small number of times. CDR3 in DNA: TGTGCCTGGAGTATGAACGCAAATCAGCCCCAGCATTTT. The encoded protein is CAWSMNANQPQHF. The rearrangement links TRBV30 to TRBJ1-5; D not resolved. This CDR3 has 13 amino acids. V lost 2 bases and J lost 4, with 9 bases in between. CDR1 GTSNPN and CDR2 SVGIG come from the germline V gene (reference sequence).

The chain recombines TRBV13 with TRBJ2-7; TRBD1 is a possible D gene (5 bases). The CDR3 spans 14 residues. CDR1 and CDR2 (germline): PRHDT, FYEKMQ (reference sequence). V lost 1 base, J lost 0 bases, and 7 bases lay in between. The CDR3 coding sequence is TGTGCCAGCAGCTTAGCAGGGATCTCCTACGAGCAGTACTTC. This codes for CASSLAGISYEQYF.

The chain carries TRBV10-3 and TRBJ1-6; TRBD1 is a possible D gene (5 bases). Trimming cost V 2 bases and J 1 base, with 6 bases left between them. There are 15 residues in the CDR3. CDR1 is ENHRY, CDR2 SYGVKD, per germline. The CDR3 DNA is TGTGCCATCAGTGAGGGGGGGTCCTATAATTCACCCCTCCACTTT. This encodes CAISEGGSYNSPLHF.

This clone has only a few counts. This chain joins TRBV6-2 or TRBV6-3 and TRBJ2-7, with 9 bases fitting TRBD1. The V gene's germline CDR1 is MNHEY and CDR2 SVGEGT. The CDR3 spans 15 residues. The J segment lost 2 bases and the V segment lost 5 bases, leaving 7 bases of the junction unmatched. CDR3 bases: TGTGCCAGCAGTCGCCTGGGACAGGGAGCCTACGAGCAGTACTTC. The encoded protein is CASSRLGQGAYEQYF.

The genes are TRBV6-6 and TRBJ1-5, with D unclear. The CDR3 is 12 residues long. The germline V gene has CDR1 MNHNY and CDR2 SVGAGI (reference sequence). V was pared by 6 bases and J by 4 bases, with 7 bases between. The CDR3 DNA reads as TGTGCCAGCAGCACGGGGAATCAGCCCCAGCATTTT. The encoded protein is CASSTGNQPQHF.

The J gene is TRBJ1-1, the V gene TRBV6-5; D gene unclear. V gave up 5 bases and J gave up 4 bases, with 17 bases separating them. In germline, CDR1 is MNHEY, CDR2 SVGAGI. This CDR3 is 15 amino acids long. The CDR3 DNA sequence: TGTGCCAGCAGTCCGGGATCAAGGGCTGTCACTGAAGCTTTCTTT. As protein: CASSPGSRAVTEAFF.

The gene calls are TRBV5-6 and TRBJ2-3; 7 bases are shared with TRBD1. The CDR3 has 16 amino acids. Germline lookup yields CDR1 SGHDT and CDR2 YYEEEE. With 4 bases clipped from V and 0 bases from J, the junction kept 8 bases outside the gene matches. Here the CDR3 DNA reads TGTGCCAGCAGCCGAACGGACAGGACTAGCACAGATACGCAGTATTTT. This gives the protein CASSRTDRTSTDTQYF. Using reference TRBV5-6 and TRBJ2-3 for the parts outside the CDR3, the full variable domain is DAGVTQSPTHLIKTRGQQVTLRCSPKSGHDTVSWYQQALGQGPQFIFQYYEEEERQRGNFPDRFSGHQFPNYSSELNVNALLLGDSALYLCASSRTDRTSTDTQYFGPGTRLTVL.

The rearrangement joins TRBV7-2 to TRBJ1-1; D remains unclear. Trimming removed 4 bases at V and 1 base at J, with 4 bases between. This CDR3 comprises 12 residues. Germline CDR1 SGHTA, CDR2 FQGNSA. As DNA, the CDR3 is TGTGCCAGCAGCTGGAGGAACACTGAAGCTTTCTTT. Its translation: CASSWRNTEAFF. The full variable domain, in which reference TRBV7-2 and TRBJ1-1 provide the parts outside the CDR3, is GAGVSQSPSNKVTEKGKDVELRCDPISGHTALYWYRQSLGQGLEFLIYFQGNSAPDKSGLPSDRFSAERTGGSVSTLTIQRTQQEDSAVYLCASSWRNTEAFFGQGTRLTVV.

V and J are TRBV30 and TRBJ1-1; D is undetermined. V lost 4 bases to trimming and J lost 5 bases, with 8 bases between them. Germline CDR1 reads GTSNPN; CDR2 reads SVGIG (reference sequence). This CDR3 is 11 amino acids long. CDR3 residues: CAWTVVTEAFF. CDR3 nucleotides: TGTGCCTGGACAGTAGTTACTGAAGCTTTCTTT.

The V and J genes are TRBV18 and TRBJ2-1; D is uncertain. The CDR3 sequence is 16 residues long. Looked up from germline, CDR1 is KGHSH and CDR2 is LQKENI. V gave up 4 bases and J gave up 4 bases, with 17 bases separating them. CDR3 in DNA: TGTGCCAGCTCACTCTACGACGAGCCGGAATACAATGAGCAGTTCTTC. It translates to CASSLYDEPEYNEQFF.

The chain uses TRBV5-4 and TRBJ1-1, with D uncertain. The CDR3 covers 11 residues. From germline, CDR1 is SGHNT and CDR2 YYREEE (reference sequence). V was shortened by 5 bases and J by 0 bases, with 2 bases between the two germline ends. The CDR3 nucleotides are TGTGCCAGCAGACTGAACACTGAAGCTTTCTTT. Protein sequence: CASRLNTEAFF.

The rearrangement joins TRBV6-2 or TRBV6-3 to TRBJ2-5, with 11 bases lining up with TRBD2. Trimming took 5 bases from V and 0 from J; bases not matched to a gene: 2. The CDR3 loop spans 15 amino acids. CDR1 and CDR2 (germline): MNHEY, SVGEGT. The DNA for the CDR3 is TGTGCCAGCAGTCCGGGACTAGCGGACCAAGAGACCCAGTACTTC. Translating it yields CASSPGLADQETQYF.

The rearrangement joins TRBV6-5 to TRBJ1-1; D call uncertain. CDR1 is MNHEY, CDR2 SVGAGI, per germline. V lost 6 bases and J 2 bases, leaving 10 bases between the germline ends. The CDR3 has 13 residues. The CDR3 sequence is CASRKLSNTEAFF. The CDR3, as DNA: TGTGCCAGCAGAAAGCTCAGTAACACTGAAGCTTTCTTT.

Here the CDR3 DNA reads TGTGCCAGCAGTTTACAGGGGGACACTGAAGCTTTCTTT. It translates to CASSLQGDTEAFF. The chain couples TRBV12-3 or TRBV12-4 to TRBJ1-1; 7 bases map to TRBD1. The CDR3 consists of 13 residues. Trimming cost V 2 bases and J 3 bases; bases outside gene matches: 0.

Here the CDR3 reads CATSENSDTQYF. The CDR3 DNA sequence: TGTGCCACCAGTGAAAACTCAGATACGCAGTATTTT. The V gene is TRBV24-1, the J gene TRBJ2-3; no reliable D call. V lost 4 bases, J lost 4 bases, and 5 bases lay in between. The CDR3 covers 12 residues. CDR1 and CDR2 (germline): KGHDR, SFDVKD.

V and J are TRBV5-1 and TRBJ1-1; D unresolved. The CDR3 has 13 residues. V dropped 5 bases and J dropped 0 bases, with 8 bases sitting between them. The germline gives CDR1 SGHRS, CDR2 YFSETQ. The CDR3 coding sequence is TGCGCCAGCAGGAGGGATCTGAACACTGAAGCTTTCTTT. Amino acids: CASRRDLNTEAFF.

The chain links TRBV6-6 to TRBJ1-4; 7 positions match TRBD1. The CDR3 runs to 14 residues. Germline V gene sequence: CDR1 MNHNY, CDR2 SVGAGI (reference sequence). V lost 6 bases and J lost 6; bases outside the gene matches: 7. The CDR3 coding sequence is TGTGCCAGCAGACGCGACAGGGTGGATGAAAAACTGTTTTTT. It encodes CASRRDRVDEKLFF.

V and J are TRBV5-1 and TRBJ2-5, with 12 bases lining up with TRBD1. The germline V gene has CDR1 SGHRS and CDR2 YFSETQ. The CDR3 consists of 16 residues. Trimming took 4 bases from V and 1 from J; bases not matched to a gene: 5. In nucleotides, the CDR3 is TGCGCCAGCAGCAAGGGACAGGGGGCTGGCCAAGAGACCCAGTACTTC. This translates into CASSKGQGAGQETQYF. Full variable domain (missing parts from reference TRBV5-1 and TRBJ2-5): KAGVTQTPRYLIKTRGQQVTLSCSPISGHRSVSWYQQTPGQGLQFLFEYFSETQRNKGNFPGRFSGRQFSNSRSEMNVSTLELGDSALYLCASSKGQGAGQETQYFGPGTRLLVL.